The text below deals with one TCR beta chain. Its antigen is currently unknown. A junction end diverges from the germline sequence, so it may reflect a read error. This sample was taken from a study of cytomegalovirus exposure and HLA in healthy donors. Whole-study results and caveats: In an earlier analysis, productive rearrangement rates for most beta V segments clustered near 87% or 30%. HLA-A and HLA-B allele assignments for most subjects were reportedly predicted accurately using TCR beta sequences. It was confirmed in vitro that three of the CMV-associated chains were specific for CMV antigens. The study found most TCR sequences rare, yet found some public TCRs in many donors.

Looked up from germline, CDR1 is MNHEY and CDR2 is SVGAGI. The CDR3 has 14 residues. It was with 60 Vbeta and 13 Jbeta primers that the PCR ran. Assay: immunoSEQ multiplex PCR; the TCRdb copy retains only in-frame clones and omits some. The data show approximately 170,000 clones, 65% to 75% seen once. The V gene is TRBV6-5, the J gene TRBJ1-4; no reliable D call. The clonotype comes from a girl aged 10-17 years in good health and CMV-seronegative. What was sequenced was PBMCs. The CDR3 nucleotides are TGTGCCAGCAGTGAGACTAGCATTGGCACAAGGAGAGCCTTT. This translates into CASSETSIGTRRAF.